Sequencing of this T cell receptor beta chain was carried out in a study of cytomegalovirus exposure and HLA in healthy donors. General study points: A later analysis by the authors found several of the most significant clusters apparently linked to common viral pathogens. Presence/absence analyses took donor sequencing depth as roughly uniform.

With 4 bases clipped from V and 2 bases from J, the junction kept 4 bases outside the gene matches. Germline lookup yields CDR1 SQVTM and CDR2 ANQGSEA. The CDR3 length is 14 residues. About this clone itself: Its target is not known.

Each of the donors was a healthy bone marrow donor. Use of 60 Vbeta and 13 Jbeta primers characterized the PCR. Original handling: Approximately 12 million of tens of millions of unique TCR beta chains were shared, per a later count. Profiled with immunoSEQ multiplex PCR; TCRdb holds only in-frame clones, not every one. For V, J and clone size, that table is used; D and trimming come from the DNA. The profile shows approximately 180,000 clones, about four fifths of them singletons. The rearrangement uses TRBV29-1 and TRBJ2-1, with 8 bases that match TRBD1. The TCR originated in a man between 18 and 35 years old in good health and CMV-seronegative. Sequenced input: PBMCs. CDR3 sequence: CSVVGQETYNEQFF. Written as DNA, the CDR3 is TGCAGCGTTGTGGGACAGGAGACCTACAATGAGCAGTTCTTC.